This T cell receptor (beta chain) was identified in a study of blood T cell repertoires in COVID-19. Study information: T cells, B-cell-depleted T cells, or PBMCs supplied cDNA or gDNA.

Looked up from germline, CDR1 is SGHNT and CDR2 is YYREEE (reference sequence). Trimming cost V 3 bases and J 2 bases, with 5 bases left between them. The CDR3 extends over 12 amino acids. In the original workflow: Researchers report that nucleated cell counts were estimated from reference gene primer amplification. Method: immunoSEQ multiplex PCR; TCRdb's copy keeps in-frame clones and lacks some. V and J calls and clone size are those listed in that table; D and trimming were worked out from the DNA. The table has 150,000 to 200,000 clones, roughly 87% seen once. The rearrangement links TRBV5-4 to TRBJ2-5, with D tentatively TRBD1 (5 bases). This receptor was obtained from a human donor with acute COVID-19. The donor label of this sample is uncertain. Sequencing was performed on PBMCs or T cells enriched from blood (not recorded which). This CDR3 is CASSSGQETQYF. Written as DNA, the CDR3 is TGTGCCAGCAGCTCAGGGCAAGAGACCCAGTACTTC.